This entry is about one TCR beta chain. Its antigen is as yet unknown. V was pared by 5 bases and J by 3 bases, with 12 bases of the junction left unmatched. The CDR3 has 16 residues. CDR1 is SNHLY and CDR2 is FYNNEI in the germline V gene. Repertoires were generated with immunoSEQ multiplex PCR, while TCRdb's copy carries only in-frame clones and drops some. Among about 130,000 clones listed, about 91% were seen once. This entry comes from a study of T cell responses to AZD1222 COVID-19 vaccine. Study background: Combined were second doses at about 4 or about 12 weeks. Study-wide points: Repertoires in all cases were sampled only once the peak T cell response had passed. Donors were mostly white British, more females; clonal diversity possibly underestimated. The study found Spike-specific TCR breadth and depth rose after two AZD1222 doses.

The V call is TRBV2, the J call TRBJ1-2, with 7 bases fitting TRBD1. The sequences come from peripheral blood, collected on day 0 of AZD1222 vaccination. The origin of this receptor is an adult in good health. CDR3 amino acids: CASSYPTGDADYGYTF. The DNA of the CDR3 is TGTGCCAGCAGTTACCCCACAGGGGACGCTGACTATGGCTACACCTTC.